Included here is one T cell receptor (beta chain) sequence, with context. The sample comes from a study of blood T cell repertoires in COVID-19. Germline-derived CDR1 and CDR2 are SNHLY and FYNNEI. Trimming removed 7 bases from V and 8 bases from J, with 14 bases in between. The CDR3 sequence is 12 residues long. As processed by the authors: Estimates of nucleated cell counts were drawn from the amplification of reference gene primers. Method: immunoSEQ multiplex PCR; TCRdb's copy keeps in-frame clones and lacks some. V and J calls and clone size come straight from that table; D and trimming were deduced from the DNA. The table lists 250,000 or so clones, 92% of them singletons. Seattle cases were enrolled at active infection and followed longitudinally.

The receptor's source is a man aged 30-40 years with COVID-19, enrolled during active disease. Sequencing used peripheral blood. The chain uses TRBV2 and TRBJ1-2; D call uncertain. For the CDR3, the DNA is TGTGCCAGCATATTGAGGGCTGGCGGCTACACCTTC. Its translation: CASILRAGGYTF.